This TCR beta chain was recovered during a study of CXCR3-negative and CXCR3-positive naive CD8 T cells. As for this clonotype: The antigen remains undetermined.

CD8+ T cell subsets were each sorted in triplicate, about 330,000 cells apiece. This CDR3 is built from 12 residues. The V gene's germline CDR1 is SGHVS and CDR2 FQNEAQ. The method, 5' RACE with UMI labels, was used to prepare the TRB cDNA libraries. From its re-call of the 5' RACE reads, TCRdb lists each CDR3 protein once, without DNA. Its clone listing holds roughly 86,000 distinct CDR3 sequences. The study's findings and limits: Memory CD8+ T cell repertoires were far less diverse than both naive subsets.

The clonotype was recovered from a human donor in good health. Some clones in this sample may be carry-over from other donors' samples. J is TRBJ2-1 and V is TRBV7-8; the TCRdb call, TRBD1, lacks DNA for checking. Material: naive CXCR3- CD8+ T cells from blood. Noted subset: CD45RO-CCR7+CD27+CD95- naive CD8+ T cells lacking CXCR3 (TNR3-). CDR3 residues: CASSRDRNEQFF.